These T cell receptor beta chains were read from a single sample in a study of blood T cell repertoires in COVID-19. The method was immunoSEQ multiplex PCR; TCRdb's version includes in-frame clones alone and lacks a portion of them. The sample has some 120,000 clones; roughly 85% are singletons. Sequenced sample: peripheral blood. The receptor set was obtained from a woman aged 80 or over with COVID-19, enrolled during active disease. Both conserved end residues are part of each CDR3. D genes are given only for firm matches. Clone size, where shown, is once, few, many, or a class for clones that have expanded.

>NA|NA|TRBJ2-3|TRBV7-9
CASSKGGGTDTQYF
TGTGCCAGCAGCAAAGGGGGGGGCACAGATACGCAGTATTTT
>NA|TRBD1|TRBJ1-2|TRBV7-2
CASSLVGAGGSYGYTF
TGTGCCAGCAGCTTAGTGGGGGCAGGGGGCAGCTATGGCTACACCTTC
>NA|NA|TRBJ1-1|TRBV11-1
CASSLAENLNTEAFF
TGTGCCAGCAGCTTAGCAGAGAACCTGAACACTGAAGCTTTCTTT
>NA|TRBD2|TRBJ2-5|TRBV4-1
CASSQGLAGRTETQYF
TGCGCCAGCAGCCAAGGGCTAGCGGGGAGAACTGAGACCCAGTACTTC
>NA|NA|TRBJ2-3|TRBV28
CASSSPGGPSTDTQYF
TGTGCCAGCAGTTCCCCCGGGGGGCCGAGCACAGATACGCAGTATTTT
>NA|TRBD1|TRBJ1-5|TRBV28
CASSFLGTGGQPQHF
TGTGCCAGCAGTTTTCTCGGGACAGGGGGTCAGCCCCAGCATTTT
>NA|NA|TRBJ1-5|TRBV5-6
CASSLGSRVNQPQHF
TGTGCCAGCAGCTTGGGGAGCAGGGTTAATCAGCCCCAGCATTTT
>NA|NA|TRBJ1-2|TRBV18
CASSPPTGFRGYTF
TGTGCCAGCTCACCGCCTACAGGGTTCCGTGGCTACACCTTC
>NA|TRBD1|TRBJ2-3|TRBV7-3
CASSMDRADTQYF
TGTGCCAGCAGCATGGACAGGGCAGATACGCAGTATTTT
>NA|NA|TRBJ1-2|TRBV5-1
CASSGGHGGDYGYTF
TGCGCCAGCAGCGGGGGACACGGCGGTGACTATGGCTACACCTTC
>NA|TRBD2|TRBJ2-3|TRBV6-1
CASSEVAGPGLTDTQYF
TGTGCCAGCAGTGAAGTAGCGGGACCTGGCCTAACAGATACGCAGTATTTT
>NA|TRBD1|TRBJ2-4|TRBV18
CASSPPSGGIQYF
TGTGCCAGCTCACCACCGTCAGGGGGCATTCAGTACTTC
>NA|NA|TRBJ1-6|TRBV21-1
CASSNRGGARNSPLHF
TGTGCCAGCAGCAATAGGGGGGGGGCGCGAAATTCACCCCTCCACTTT
>NA|TRBD2|TRBJ2-7|TRBV15
CATSRDGTRDEQYF
TGTGCCACCAGCAGAGACGGGACTAGAGACGAGCAGTACTTC
>NA|NA|TRBJ1-1|TRBV7-2
CASSRLPRQGAFF
TGTGCCAGCAGCCGTCTCCCCCGGCAGGGAGCTTTCTTT
>NA|TRBD1|TRBJ1-4|TRBV3-1/TRBV3-2
CASSRPTGGGHEKLFF
TGTGCCAGCAGCCGTCCGACAGGGGGCGGTCACGAAAAACTGTTTTTT
>NA|NA|TRBJ1-4|TRBV6-5
CASSQEANEKLFF
TGTGCCAGCAGTCAGGAAGCTAATGAAAAACTGTTTTTT
>NA|TRBD2|TRBJ2-1|TRBV9
CASSMTSGYNEQFF
TGTGCCAGCAGCATGACTAGCGGTTACAATGAGCAGTTCTTC
>NA|NA|TRBJ2-5|TRBV6-1
CASSEVQGSGETQYF
TGTGCCAGCAGTGAAGTACAGGGATCTGGAGAGACCCAGTACTTC
>once|NA|TRBJ1-4|TRBV11-2
CASSLGGGIGEKLFF
TGTGCCAGCAGCTTAGGCGGGGGCATTGGTGAAAAACTGTTTTTT
>few|TRBD1|TRBJ1-3|TRBV19
CASIVPRGRGFGNTIYF
TGTGCCAGTATAGTCCCCCGGGGCAGGGGGTTTGGAAACACCATATATTTT
>once|NA|TRBJ2-5|TRBV7-7
CASSSNQVEETQYF
TGTGCTAGCAGCTCCAATCAGGTTGAAGAGACCCAGTACTTC
>NA|TRBD2|TRBJ2-1|TRBV12-3/TRBV12-4
CASRGLADNEQFF
TGTGCCAGCCGTGGACTAGCGGACAATGAGCAGTTCTTC
>NA|NA|TRBJ2-2|TRBV7-9
CASSLTGGAGELFF
TGTGCCAGCAGCTTGACAGGCGGAGCCGGGGAGCTGTTTTTT
>NA|NA|TRBJ1-1|TRBV5-8
CASSLDIRDTGWSTEAFF
TGTGCCAGCAGCTTGGATATCCGGGACACCGGGTGGAGCACTGAAGCTTTCTTT
>few|NA|TRBJ2-7|TRBV7-9
CASSLSVGSSYEQYF
TGTGCCAGCAGCTTAAGTGTTGGCTCTTCCTACGAGCAGTACTTC
>once|NA|TRBJ2-3|TRBV6-5
CASGGGSLTDTQYF
TGTGCCAGCGGCGGGGGCAGCCTCACAGATACGCAGTATTTT
>NA|NA|TRBJ2-1|TRBV6-4
CASSDGGNYNEQFF
TGTGCCAGCAGTGACGGGGGGAACTACAATGAGCAGTTCTTC
>NA|NA|TRBJ2-1|TRBV19
CASTKRNRENEQFF
TGTGCCAGTACCAAACGTAACAGGGAAAATGAGCAGTTCTTC
>few|NA|TRBJ2-3|TRBV15
CATMGLPGIDTQYF
TGTGCCACCATGGGACTCCCTGGTATCGATACGCAGTATTTT
>NA|NA|TRBJ1-4|TRBV7-9
CASSLTAGLGGEKLFF
TGTGCCAGCAGCTTAACCGCCGGCCTCGGGGGTGAAAAACTGTTTTTT
>NA|NA|TRBJ1-2|TRBV28
CASSLGRQRYTF
TGTGCCAGCAGTTTAGGACGACAGCGCTACACCTTC
>NA|NA|TRBJ2-1|TRBV28
CASARRASYNEQFF
TGTGCCTCGGCCCGGAGGGCCTCCTACAATGAGCAGTTCTTC
>NA|TRBD1|TRBJ2-7|TRBV4-3
CASSQDRDSFREQYF
TGCGCCAGCAGCCAGGATAGGGACAGTTTCCGCGAGCAGTACTTC
>NA|NA|TRBJ1-1|TRBV7-2
CASSLTRTANTEAFF
TGTGCCAGCAGCCTCACCCGGACAGCGAACACTGAAGCTTTCTTT
>NA|NA|TRBJ2-7|TRBV7-6
CASSPSGNYEQYF
TGTGCCAGCAGCCCTTCCGGGAACTACGAGCAGTACTTC